This TCR beta chain is drawn from a study of blood T cell repertoires in COVID-19. This CDR3 comprises 15 residues. Germline CDR1 and CDR2: SGHTA and FQGNSA. V gave up 5 bases and J gave up 6 bases; unmatched junction bases: 12. Libraries were prepared by immunoSEQ multiplex PCR; TCRdb keeps only in-frame clonotypes and omits some of them. The sample holds tens of thousands of clones; roughly 81% are singletons and the top ten take around a tenth. The rearrangement uses TRBV7-2 and TRBJ2-7, with TRBD2 matching over 8 bases. Sequenced input: peripheral blood. This receptor was obtained from a human donor in a cohort sampled during active COVID-19. The CDR3 DNA sequence: TGTGCCAGCAGCCCGTTAAGCGGGGGAGAGACCGAGCAGTACTTC. Protein product: CASSPLSGGETEQYF. The whole variable domain, remainder taken from reference TRBV7-2 and TRBJ2-7, is GAGVSQSPSNKVTEKGKDVELRCDPISGHTALYWYRQSLGQGLEFLIYFQGNSAPDKSGLPSDRFSAERTGGSVSTLTIQRTQQEDSAVYLCASSPLSGGETEQYFGPGTRLTVT.